This T cell receptor beta chain is drawn from a study of OX40 agonist ivuxolimab in advanced cancers. As for the study more broadly: Ivuxolimab, which targeted the costimulatory receptor OX40 (CD134), was an agonistic, fully human IgG2 monoclonal antibody. Partial responses occurred in three dose-escalation patients, of whom one had hepatocellular carcinoma and two had cutaneous melanoma. Peripheral TCRbeta sequencing aimed to test whether ivuxolimab altered TCR sequence diversity and caused clonal T-cell expansion. Intravenous ivuxolimab was administered to patients every 2 weeks at six dose levels: 0.01, 0.1, 0.3, 1.5, 3 and 10 mg/kg. Prior anti-PD-1, anti-PD-L1 or anti-CTLA-4 therapy was permitted, and checkpoint inhibitors had been received by about two fifths of dose-escalation patients. In the dose-escalation cohort, 82.7% of patients were male, and the mean age was approximately 60 years, with a range of about 23 to 90. The paper describes the monotherapy dose-escalation part (N ≈ 49 patients) of the phase I trial of ivuxolimab. Of the approximately 54 patients in dose escalation, around 19 had hepatocellular carcinoma, some 15 had melanoma, 9 had renal cell carcinoma and 9 had head and neck cancer.

Patients with a history of autoimmune disease or receiving systemic immunosuppression were excluded from the trial. Peripheral blood for TCR sequencing was drawn from every dose cohort at baseline, at cycle 4 day 1 and at cycle 7 day 1. The samples were taken from a phase I, first-in-human, multicenter, open-label dose-escalation trial of ivuxolimab. The trial enrolled adults with locally advanced or metastatic head and neck squamous cell, hepatocellular, melanoma or renal cell carcinoma. Before TCR sequencing, CD4+ and CD8+ T cells were separately sorted from peripheral blood. Genomic DNA was isolated from the sorted cells so that the TCRbeta CDR3 region could be sequenced. The immunoSEQ Assay was used to sequence the TCRbeta CDR3 regions. Imported from immuneACCESS, the table was reduced by TCRdb to in-frame sequences with V and J called. These copies leave out some clones; in studies compared against another copy, an unresolved V gene accounts for under half, and the cause of the remainder is not known. This sample gives 83,000 or so clones in total; about 81% of them show up just once. The top ten clonotypes cover about 1.7% of the sample.

There are 13 amino acids in the CDR3, from cysteine to phenylalanine inclusive. This entry keeps only the CDR3 DNA: 39 bases, framed from base 1. The germline V gene (reference sequence) gives CDR1 as MNHNY and CDR2 as SVGAGI. V has 6 bases trimmed and J has 7 bases trimmed; junction bases matching no gene number 7. What the work shows at the level of the full study, not this receptor alone: Low levels of normalized T-cell clonal expansion were also shown by some nonresponding patients. Which antigens the clonally expanded peripheral T cells were specific for was not determined. In partial responders in the 0.1-3.0 mg/kg groups, normalized peripheral clonal expansion was found to be among the lowest, especially among CD8+ T cells. After ivuxolimab, more expanded clones were found on average in CD8+ T cells than in CD4+ T cells. At doses of 0.1 to 3.0 mg/kg, clonal expansion of both CD4+ and CD8+ T cells in blood was seen between baseline and week 6.

As for this clone: This clone's antigen is unknown. No clone much larger than this one lies a single base away; base qualities are absent.

The sequence was obtained from an adult with an advanced solid tumor such as melanoma, head and neck, liver or kidney cancer. The specimen comprised CD4+ or CD8+ T cells sorted from blood, sampled in a trial of the OX40 agonist ivuxolimab. The chain uses TRBV6-6 and TRBJ1-2; a stretch of 8 junction bases matches TRBD1. The nucleotides are TGTGCCAGCAGAGACCAGGGGGCTGGTGGCTACACCTTC. This encodes CASRDQGAGGYTF.